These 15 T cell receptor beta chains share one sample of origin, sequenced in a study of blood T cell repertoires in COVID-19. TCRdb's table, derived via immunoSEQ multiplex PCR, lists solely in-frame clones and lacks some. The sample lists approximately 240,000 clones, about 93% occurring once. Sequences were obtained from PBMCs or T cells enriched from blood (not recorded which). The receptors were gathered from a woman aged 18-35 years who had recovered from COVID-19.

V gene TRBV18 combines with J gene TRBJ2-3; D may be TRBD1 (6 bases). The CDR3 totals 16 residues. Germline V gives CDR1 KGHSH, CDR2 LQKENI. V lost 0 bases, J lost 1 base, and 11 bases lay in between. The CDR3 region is CASSPPAGEGTDTQYF. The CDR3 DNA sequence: TGTGCCAGCTCACCACCGGCAGGGGAAGGCACAGATACGCAGTATTTT.

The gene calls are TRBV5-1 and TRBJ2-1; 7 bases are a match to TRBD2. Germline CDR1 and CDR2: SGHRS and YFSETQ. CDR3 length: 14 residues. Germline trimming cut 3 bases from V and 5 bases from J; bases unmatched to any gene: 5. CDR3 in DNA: TGCGCCAGCAGCTATACTAGCGACAACAATGAGCAGTTCTTC. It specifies CASSYTSDNNEQFF. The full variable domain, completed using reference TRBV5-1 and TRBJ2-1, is KAGVTQTPRYLIKTRGQQVTLSCSPISGHRSVSWYQQTPGQGLQFLFEYFSETQRNKGNFPGRFSGRQFSNSRSEMNVSTLELGDSALYLCASSYTSDNNEQFFGPGTRLTVL.

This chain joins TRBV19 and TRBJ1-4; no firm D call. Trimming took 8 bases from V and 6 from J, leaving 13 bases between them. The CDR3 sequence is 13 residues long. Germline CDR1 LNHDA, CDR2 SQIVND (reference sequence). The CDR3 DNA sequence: TGTGCCAGTTTACCGAGGGCCCATGAAAAACTGTTTTTT. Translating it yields CASLPRAHEKLFF.

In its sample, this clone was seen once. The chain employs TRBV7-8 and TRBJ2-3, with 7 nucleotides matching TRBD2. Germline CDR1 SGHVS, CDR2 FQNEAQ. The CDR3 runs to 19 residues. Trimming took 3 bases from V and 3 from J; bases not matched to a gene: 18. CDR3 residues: CASSLGQRGTPPATDTQYF. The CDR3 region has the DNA TGTGCCAGCAGCTTGGGGCAGCGGGGCACCCCCCCGGCGACAGATACGCAGTATTTT.

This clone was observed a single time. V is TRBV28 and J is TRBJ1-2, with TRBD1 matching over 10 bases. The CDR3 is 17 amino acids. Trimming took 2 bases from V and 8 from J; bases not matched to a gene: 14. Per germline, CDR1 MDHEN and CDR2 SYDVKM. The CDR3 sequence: CASSLGSPLDRGLGYTF. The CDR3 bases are TGTGCCAGCAGTTTAGGTTCCCCCCTCGACAGGGGGCTGGGCTACACCTTC.

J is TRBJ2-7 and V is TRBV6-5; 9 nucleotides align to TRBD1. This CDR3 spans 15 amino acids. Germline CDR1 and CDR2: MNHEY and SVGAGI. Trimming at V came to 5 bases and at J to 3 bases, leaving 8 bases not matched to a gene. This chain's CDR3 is CASSRPGQGNYEQYF. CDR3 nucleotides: TGTGCCAGCAGTCGCCCGGGACAGGGAAACTACGAGCAGTACTTC.

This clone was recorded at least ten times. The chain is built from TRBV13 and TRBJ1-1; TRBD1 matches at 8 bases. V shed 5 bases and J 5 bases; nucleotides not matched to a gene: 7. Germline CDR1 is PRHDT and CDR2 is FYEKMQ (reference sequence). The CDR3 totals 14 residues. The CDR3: CASSPRTGKTEAFF. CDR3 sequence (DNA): TGTGCCAGCAGCCCTCGGACAGGGAAAACTGAAGCTTTCTTT.

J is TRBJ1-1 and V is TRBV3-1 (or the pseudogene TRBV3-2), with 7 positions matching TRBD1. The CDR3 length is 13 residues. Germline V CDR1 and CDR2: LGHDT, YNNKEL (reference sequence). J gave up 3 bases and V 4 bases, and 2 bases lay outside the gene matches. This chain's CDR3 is CASSRGQDTEAFF. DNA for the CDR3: TGTGCCAGCAGCCGAGGACAGGACACTGAAGCTTTCTTT.

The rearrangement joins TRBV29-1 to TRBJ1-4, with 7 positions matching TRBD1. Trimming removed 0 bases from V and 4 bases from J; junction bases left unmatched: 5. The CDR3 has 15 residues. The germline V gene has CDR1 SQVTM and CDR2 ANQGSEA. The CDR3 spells CSVEDPDRVNEKLFF. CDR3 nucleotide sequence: TGCAGCGTTGAAGATCCAGACAGGGTTAATGAAAAACTGTTTTTT. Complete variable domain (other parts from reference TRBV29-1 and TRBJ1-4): SAVISQKPSRDICQRGTSLTIQCQVDSQVTMMFWYRQQPGQSLTLIATANQGSEATYESGFVIDKFPISRPNLTFSTLTVSNMSPEDSSIYLCSVEDPDRVNEKLFFGSGTQLSVL.

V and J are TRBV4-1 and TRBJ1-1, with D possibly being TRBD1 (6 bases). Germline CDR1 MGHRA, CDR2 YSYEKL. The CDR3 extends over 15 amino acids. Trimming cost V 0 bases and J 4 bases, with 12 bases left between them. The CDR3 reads CASSQDSGASTEAFF. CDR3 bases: TGCGCCAGCAGCCAAGATTCAGGGGCTAGCACTGAAGCTTTCTTT.

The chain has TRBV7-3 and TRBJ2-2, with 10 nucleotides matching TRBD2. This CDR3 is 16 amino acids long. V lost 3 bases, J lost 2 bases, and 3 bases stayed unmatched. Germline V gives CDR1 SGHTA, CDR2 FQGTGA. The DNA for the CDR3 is TGTGCCAGCAGCTTGCTAGCGGGGGTCAACACCGGGGAGCTGTTTTTT. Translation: CASSLLAGVNTGELFF.

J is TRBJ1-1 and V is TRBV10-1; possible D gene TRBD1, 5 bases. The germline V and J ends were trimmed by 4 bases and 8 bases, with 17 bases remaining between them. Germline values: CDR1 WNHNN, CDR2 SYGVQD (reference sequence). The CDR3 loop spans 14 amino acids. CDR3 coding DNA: TGCGCCAGCAGTGTGGACCCAGGGTCGTCCGAAGCTTTCTTT. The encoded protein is CASSVDPGSSEAFF.

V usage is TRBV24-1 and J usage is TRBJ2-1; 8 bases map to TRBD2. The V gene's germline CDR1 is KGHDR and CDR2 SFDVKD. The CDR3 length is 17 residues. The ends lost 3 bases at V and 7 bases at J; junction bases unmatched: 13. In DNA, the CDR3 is TGTGCCACCAGTGATCCTACCCCTGCGGGGGGCGGGAATGAGCAGTTCTTC. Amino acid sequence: CATSDPTPAGGGNEQFF.

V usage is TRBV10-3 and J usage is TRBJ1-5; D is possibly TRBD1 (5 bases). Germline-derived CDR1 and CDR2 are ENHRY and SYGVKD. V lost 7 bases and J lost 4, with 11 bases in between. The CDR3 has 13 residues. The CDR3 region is CAIKEGQNQPQHF. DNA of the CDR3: TGTGCCATCAAGGAGGGGCAAAATCAGCCCCAGCATTTT.

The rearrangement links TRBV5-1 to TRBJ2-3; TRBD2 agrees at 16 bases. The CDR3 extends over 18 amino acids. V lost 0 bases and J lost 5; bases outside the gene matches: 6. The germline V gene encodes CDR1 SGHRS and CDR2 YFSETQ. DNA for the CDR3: TGCGCCAGCAGCTTGGAGGGACTAGCGGGGGGGCGGAGAGATACGCAGTATTTT. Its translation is CASSLEGLAGGRRDTQYF.